The 23 T cell receptor beta chains presented below share a single source sample, sequenced in a study of cytomegalovirus exposure and HLA in healthy donors. TCRdb keeps only in-frame clones here, not all; method: immunoSEQ multiplex PCR. The repertoire consists of some 130,000 clones, with about nine tenths occurring once and the leading ten covering roughly 1.4%. Sample: PBMCs. These receptors were taken from a man aged 25 to 40 in good health and CMV-seronegative.

This clone has a single count. The chain recombines TRBV14 with TRBJ2-5; D gene uncertain. V was pared by 4 bases and J by 10 bases, with 16 bases between. The CDR3 contains 13 residues. Germline V CDR1 and CDR2: SGHDN, FVKESK. The CDR3 nucleotides read TGTGCCAGCAGCCTAAAGCACCTACCCTTCCAGTACTTC. This encodes CASSLKHLPFQYF.

The gene calls are TRBV7-9 and TRBJ2-3; tentative D call: TRBD1 (5 bases). This CDR3 comprises 16 residues. Trimming took off 3 bases at V and 1 base at J, with 14 bases between the two ends. Germline V gives CDR1 SEHNR, CDR2 FQNEAQ (reference sequence). The CDR3 coding sequence is TGTGCCAGCAGCTTCGTTAGGGGTGGAGGCACAGATACGCAGTATTTT. Translating gives CASSFVRGGGTDTQYF.

CDR3: CASSQVGGKGTEKLFF. CDR3 nucleotide sequence: TGTGCCAGCAGCCAAGTCGGAGGGAAGGGGACTGAAAAACTGTTTTTT. V gene TRBV14 combines with J gene TRBJ1-4; a possible D gene is TRBD1 (5 bases). Per germline, CDR1 SGHDN and CDR2 FVKESK. The CDR3 is 16 residues long. V lost 1 base, J lost 7 bases, and 16 bases lay in between.

This clone has more than one count but fewer than ten. The chain carries TRBV5-1 and TRBJ2-2, with D perhaps matching TRBD1 (7 bases). Per the germline V gene, CDR1 is SGHRS and CDR2 is YFSETQ. Trimming left V 4 bases short and J 0 bases short, with 13 bases between. The CDR3 has 16 amino acids. CDR3: CASSQGGFANTGELFF. DNA for the CDR3: TGCGCCAGCAGCCAGGGGGGTTTCGCGAACACCGGGGAGCTGTTTTTT.

The chain employs TRBV7-6 and TRBJ1-5; TRBD1 matches 7 bases. CDR1 SGHVS and CDR2 FNYEAQ come from the germline V gene. V dropped 4 bases and J dropped 7; count of bases not matched to a gene: 10. This CDR3 region has 15 residues. CDR3 loop: CASSSGYRGGQPQHF. In DNA, the CDR3 is TGTGCCAGCAGCTCCGGTTACAGGGGTGGCCAGCCCCAGCATTTT.

The J gene is TRBJ2-7, the V gene TRBV5-1, with a tentative D call TRBD2 (5 bases). The CDR3 has 14 residues. V lost 2 bases to trimming and J lost 5 bases, with 14 bases between them. The germline V gene encodes CDR1 SGHRS and CDR2 YFSETQ. The CDR3 DNA reads as TGCGCCAGCAGCTTCGCCGGGGAGAGGAACGAGCAGTACTTC. Residues: CASSFAGERNEQYF.

This clone was found once. The gene calls are TRBV19 and TRBJ2-7; no reliable D call. V was clipped by 3 bases and J by 5 bases, with 8 bases between them. Germline V lookup: CDR1 LNHDA, CDR2 SQIVND (reference sequence). The CDR3 runs to 12 residues. CDR3 region: CASSITEDEQYF. As DNA, the CDR3 is TGTGCCAGTAGTATTACAGAAGACGAGCAGTACTTC. Complete variable domain (other parts from reference TRBV19 and TRBJ2-7): DGGITQSPKYLFRKEGQNVTLSCEQNLNHDAMYWYRQDPGQGLRLIYYSQIVNDFQKGDIAEGYSVSREKKESFPLTVTSAQKNPTAFYLCASSITEDEQYFGPGTRLTVT.

This sequence joins TRBV15 and TRBJ2-2; 9 bases agree with TRBD2. Trimming took 0 bases from V and 1 from J; bases not matched to a gene: 6. This CDR3 contains 18 residues. CDR1 is LNHNV, CDR2 YYDKDF, per germline (reference sequence). CDR3 sequence reads: CATSRDRGAGGNTGELFF. Written as DNA, the CDR3 is TGTGCCACCAGCAGAGATCGGGGAGCGGGAGGGAACACCGGGGAGCTGTTTTTT.

The chain couples TRBV7-3 to TRBJ2-1, with D hard to call. Trimming removed 5 bases from V and 5 bases from J, with 7 bases in between. The CDR3 consists of 12 residues. Germline V gene lookup returns CDR1 SGHTA and CDR2 FQGTGA. The CDR3 DNA is TGTGCCAGCAGCAACACAAACAATGAGCAGTTCTTC. Amino acid sequence: CASSNTNNEQFF. The variable domain in full, completed from reference TRBV7-3 and TRBJ2-1, reads GAGVSQTPSNKVTEKGKYVELRCDPISGHTALYWYRQSLGQGPEFLIYFQGTGAADDSGLPNDRFFAVRPEGSVSTLKIQRTERGDSAVYLCASSNTNNEQFFGPGTRLTVL.

The chain has TRBV6-1 and TRBJ1-5; 8 positions agree with TRBD1. The CDR3 is 12 residues long. Germline CDR1 is MNHNS and CDR2 is SASEGT. V trimming: 6 bases; J trimming: 7 bases; junction bases outside the gene matches: 2. CDR3 sequence: CASSHRGQPQHF. The CDR3 DNA is TGTGCCAGCAGCCACAGGGGGCAGCCCCAGCATTTT.

Only a few counts were recorded for this clone. The rearrangement links TRBV25-1 to TRBJ2-3; 7 nucleotides match TRBD2. The CDR3 spans 13 residues. The germline V gene encodes CDR1 MGHDK and CDR2 SYGVNS. V was clipped by 6 bases and J by 6 bases; unmatched bases: 6. Here the CDR3 reads CASRGGSTDTQYF. The CDR3 DNA is TGTGCCAGCAGGGGGGGGTCCACGGATACGCAGTATTTT. The whole variable domain, filled in from reference TRBV25-1 and TRBJ2-3, reads EADIYQTPRYLVIGTGKKITLECSQTMGHDKMYWYQQDPGMELHLIHYSYGVNSTEKGDLSSESTVSRIRTEHFPLTLESARPSHTSQYLCASRGGSTDTQYFGPGTRLTVL.

The chain links TRBV5-1 to TRBJ1-5; D gene uncertain. Per the germline V gene, CDR1 is SGHRS and CDR2 is YFSETQ. The ends were cut back, 1 base at V and 7 bases at J, with 9 bases in the middle. The CDR3 spans 13 residues. The CDR3 sequence: CASSLSGGQPQHF. Here the CDR3 DNA reads TGCGCCAGCAGCTTGTCGGGAGGGCAGCCCCAGCATTTT.

This clone has only one observation. The J gene is TRBJ2-7, the V gene TRBV10-3, with TRBD2 matching 9 bases. Germline V gene sequence: CDR1 ENHRY, CDR2 SYGVKD. J lost 0 bases, V lost 11 bases, and 2 bases had no gene match. The CDR3 consists of 12 residues. This CDR3 reads CAVSGSSYEQYF. CDR3 sequence (DNA): TGTGCCGTTAGCGGGAGCTCCTACGAGCAGTACTTC.

The rearrangement links TRBV10-3 to TRBJ2-7; D is possibly TRBD1 (6 bases). The CDR3 covers 11 residues. Germline loops: CDR1 ENHRY, CDR2 SYGVKD. V was trimmed by 4 bases and J by 5 bases, leaving 6 bases between them. The CDR3 nucleotides are TGTGCCATCAGTGGGGACAACGAGCAGTACTTC. Translating it yields CAISGDNEQYF.

This chain joins TRBV14 and TRBJ2-1; possibly TRBD1 for D (6 bases). This CDR3 is built from 16 residues. The V end was cut by 0 bases, the J end by 6 bases, with 15 bases between. Germline V lookup: CDR1 SGHDN, CDR2 FVKESK. CDR3 DNA sequence: TGTGCCAGCAGCCAAGATATTTGGTCAGGGGCCAATGAGCAGTTCTTC. Translating gives CASSQDIWSGANEQFF.

The rearrangement uses TRBV5-1 and TRBJ1-3, with D possibly TRBD1 on 5 matching bases. The ends were cut back, 3 bases at V and 0 bases at J, with 7 bases in the middle. The CDR3 length is 14 residues. The germline V gene has CDR1 SGHRS and CDR2 YFSETQ. This CDR3 is CASSSGVSGNTIYF. CDR3 nucleotide sequence: TGCGCCAGCAGCTCGGGGGTCTCTGGAAACACCATATATTTT.

The chain combines TRBV18 with TRBJ1-2; 8 bases fit TRBD1. With V trimmed by 3 bases and J by 4 bases, 1 base remained unmatched. This CDR3 is 13 amino acids long. Per the germline V gene, CDR1 is KGHSH and CDR2 is LQKENI. The CDR3 DNA is TGTGCCAGCTCACCCGGACAGGGCTATGGCTACACCTTC. It is translated as CASSPGQGYGYTF.

The chain employs TRBV7-2 and TRBJ1-4; no definite D call. Per the germline V gene, CDR1 is SGHTA and CDR2 is FQGNSA. This CDR3 is 13 amino acids long. V was cut by 5 bases and J by 7 bases, with 11 bases left in between. The CDR3 loop reads CASSPPNTEKLFF. The CDR3 DNA is TGTGCCAGCAGCCCACCAAACACTGAAAAACTGTTTTTT. The full variable domain, completed using reference TRBV7-2 and TRBJ1-4, is GAGVSQSPSNKVTEKGKDVELRCDPISGHTALYWYRQSLGQGLEFLIYFQGNSAPDKSGLPSDRFSAERTGGSVSTLTIQRTQQEDSAVYLCASSPPNTEKLFFGSGTQLSVL.

The gene calls are TRBV6-5 and TRBJ2-5; TRBD2 matches at 9 bases. There are 14 residues in the CDR3. V dropped 7 bases and J dropped 7; count of bases not matched to a gene: 10. The germline V gene has CDR1 MNHEY and CDR2 SVGAGI. DNA of the CDR3: TGTGCCAGCACAGAGGGACTAGCCGGCGGGACCCAGTACTTC. Amino acid sequence: CASTEGLAGGTQYF.

CDR3 in amino acids: CASRRTSGRGETQYF. The CDR3 nucleotides read TGTGCCAGCAGAAGAACTAGCGGGAGAGGAGAGACCCAGTACTTC. The chain carries TRBV6-4 and TRBJ2-5; TRBD2 matches 11 bases. The CDR3 spans 15 residues. Per the germline V gene, CDR1 is MRHNA and CDR2 is SNTAGT. V shed 6 bases and J 4 bases; nucleotides not matched to a gene: 7.

The J gene is TRBJ2-7, the V gene TRBV2; TRBD2 might be the D (5 bases). CDR1 is SNHLY, CDR2 FYNNEI, per germline. Trimming stripped 4 bases from V and 2 bases from J, with 12 bases between. The CDR3 consists of 14 residues. CDR3 nucleotide sequence: TGTGCCAGCAGTGTAGAGAGAGGGACCTACGAGCAGTACTTC. Amino acids: CASSVERGTYEQYF. Full variable domain (remainder filled in from reference TRBV2 and TRBJ2-7): EPEVTQTPSHQVTQMGQEVILRCVPISNHLYFYWYRQILGQKVEFLVSFYNNEISEKSEIFDDQFSVERPDGSNFTLKIRSTKLEDSAMYFCASSVERGTYEQYFGPGTRLTVT.

The chain recombines TRBV5-4 with TRBJ1-1; 8 bases align to TRBD1. V was pared by 4 bases and J by 2 bases, with 7 bases of the junction left unmatched. This CDR3 has 15 amino acids. Germline CDR1 is SGHNT and CDR2 is YYREEE (reference sequence). DNA for the CDR3: TGTGCCAGCAGCCCAACACAGGGGGAAAACACTGAAGCTTTCTTT. It translates to CASSPTQGENTEAFF.

The V and J genes are TRBV28 and TRBJ1-5, with D perhaps TRBD1 (6 bases). Trimming cost V 6 bases and J 3 bases, with 12 bases left between them. The germline V gene has CDR1 MDHEN and CDR2 SYDVKM. The CDR3 is made up of 14 amino acids. CDR3 region: CASSDRFNNQPQHF. The CDR3 DNA follows: TGTGCCAGCAGCGACAGGTTTAACAATCAGCCCCAGCATTTT.